The TCR beta chain described here comes from a study of blood T cell repertoires in COVID-19. About the study: The origin of the acute and convalescent COVID-19 samples was the United States, Italy and Spain.

The V and J ends lost 2 bases and 5 bases respectively, with 10 bases between them. The CDR3 extends over 13 amino acids. From germline, CDR1 is SGHNT and CDR2 YYREEE (reference sequence). Original handling: Estimation of nucleated cell counts was performed using reference gene primer amplification. The repertoire was sequenced with immunoSEQ multiplex PCR; TCRdb's copy has only in-frame clones and lacks some. Clone size and the V and J calls come from that table; the DNA yielded D and trimming. This table holds some 48,000 clones, 70% to 85% found once. The chain uses TRBV5-4 and TRBJ1-2; D gene uncertain. Material: peripheral blood. This receptor was obtained from a human donor in a cohort sampled during active COVID-19. CDR3 DNA: TGTGCCAGCAGCTTAGACGGGGTTTATGGCTACACCTTC. Residues: CASSLDGVYGYTF. Filled out from reference TRBV5-4 and TRBJ1-2, the complete variable domain reads ETGVTQSPTHLIKTRGQQVTLRCSSQSGHNTVSWYQQALGQGPQFIFQYYREEENGRGNFPPRFSGLQFPNYSSELNVNALELDDSALYLCASSLDGVYGYTFGSGTRLTVV.